Below are 30 T cell receptor beta chains sequenced from a single sample in a study of blood T cell repertoires in COVID-19. Profiled with immunoSEQ multiplex PCR; TCRdb holds only in-frame clones, not every one. The sample lists 150,000 or so clones, approximately 82% occurring once. The sequenced sample was peripheral blood. These receptors all stem from a human donor with acute or convalescent COVID-19. The donor label of this sample is uncertain.

The chain couples TRBV18 to TRBJ1-2; D uncertain. V was clipped by 2 bases and J by 8 bases, with 15 bases between them. The CDR3 extends over 14 amino acids. Germline V gives CDR1 KGHSH, CDR2 LQKENI. The CDR3 is CASSPGPAPFGYTF. For the CDR3, the DNA is TGTGCCAGCTCACCAGGGCCAGCCCCATTCGGCTACACCTTC.

Here the CDR3 DNA reads TGCGCCAGCACCCTGGGGGGTGAGATGGACGAGCAGTACTTC. It codes for CASTLGGEMDEQYF. The J gene is TRBJ2-7, the V gene TRBV10-1; TRBD2 might be the D (6 bases). The CDR3 runs to 14 residues. Germline CDR1 reads WNHNN; CDR2 reads SYGVQD (reference sequence). Trimming removed 7 bases from V and 5 bases from J, with 18 bases in between.

Remarks on this clone: The sample has other DNA sequences that encode this CDR3 too. The chain carries TRBV2 and TRBJ1-2; a weak D match, TRBD1 (5 bases). V was shortened by 1 base and J by 8 bases, with 11 bases between the two germline ends. The germline V gene encodes CDR1 SNHLY and CDR2 FYNNEI. The CDR3 contains 13 residues. CDR3 nucleotides: TGTGCCAGCAGTGAAGTAGGGGTGGGAGGCTACACCTTC. Protein product: CASSEVGVGGYTF.

This clone has a single count. CDR3 coding DNA: TGTGCCACCAGCAGAGCAGGGGAACTCGGCGCTGGGGCCAACGTCCTGACTTTC. Its protein product is CATSRAGELGAGANVLTF. This chain uses TRBV15 with TRBJ2-6; possibly TRBD1 for D (6 bases). CDR1 is LNHNV, CDR2 YYDKDF, per germline (reference sequence). Between the trimmed V and J ends, which lost 1 base and 2 bases, there was a span of 15 bases. CDR3 length: 18 amino acids.

The J gene is TRBJ1-2, the V gene TRBV6-1, with D perhaps matching TRBD1 (5 bases). The germline CDR1 and CDR2 sequences are MNHNS and SASEGT. The V and J ends lost 2 bases and 0 bases respectively, with 28 bases between them. CDR3 length: 21 amino acids. DNA of the CDR3: TGTGCCAGCAGTGAACACCTTTGGGCAGGGATCGGGTTAATTACTAACTATGGCTACACCTTC. It translates to CASSEHLWAGIGLITNYGYTF.

The chain employs TRBV7-7 and TRBJ2-1; D ambiguous. The V end lost 1 base, the J end lost 5 bases, and 9 bases lay between the germline ends. Germline CDR1 SSHAT, CDR2 FNYEAQ (reference sequence). CDR3 length: 14 residues. The CDR3 protein is CASSLDRVNNEQFF. The CDR3 coding sequence is TGTGCCAGCAGCTTAGATCGGGTGAACAATGAGCAGTTCTTC.

This chain connects TRBV11-2 to TRBJ1-2; 9 bases are a match to TRBD1. Germline CDR1 reads SGHAT; CDR2 reads FQNNGV. The CDR3 consists of 14 residues. The junction had 4 bases not matched to a gene; V was cut back by 5 bases and J by 3 bases. This CDR3 is CASSPGTGYYGYTF. The DNA for the CDR3 is TGTGCCAGCAGCCCTGGGACAGGGTACTATGGCTACACCTTC.

This clone was observed a handful of times. This chain uses TRBV5-6 with TRBJ1-2, with 7 bases that match TRBD1. V gave up 4 bases and J gave up 7 bases; unmatched junction bases: 7. Germline assignment: CDR1 SGHDT and CDR2 YYEEEE. CDR3 length: 13 amino acids. The CDR3 nucleotides are TGTGCCAGCAGCCCCGGGACAGCCTTTGGCTACACCTTC. Its translation: CASSPGTAFGYTF.

The chain carries TRBV5-1 and TRBJ1-2; the match to TRBD1 covers 7 bases. CDR3 length: 14 residues. CDR1 is SGHRS and CDR2 is YFSETQ in the germline V gene. Unmatched junction bases numbered 12, after V lost 7 bases and J lost 6 bases. CDR3 amino acids: CASGMPRGRNGYTF. Here the CDR3 DNA reads TGCGCCAGCGGCATGCCGAGGGGGCGCAATGGCTACACCTTC. Supplemented by reference TRBV5-1 and TRBJ1-2, the full variable domain reads KAGVTQTPRYLIKTRGQQVTLSCSPISGHRSVSWYQQTPGQGLQFLFEYFSETQRNKGNFPGRFSGRQFSNSRSEMNVSTLELGDSALYLCASGMPRGRNGYTFGSGTRLTVV.

V and J are TRBV4-2 and TRBJ1-6; no definite D call. The germline V gene has CDR1 LGHNA and CDR2 YNFKEQ. The V end lost 6 bases, the J end lost 2 bases, and 14 bases lay between the germline ends. The CDR3 spans 16 residues. CDR3 region: CASSLTREPYNSPLHF. The CDR3 DNA is TGTGCCAGCAGTCTAACAAGGGAGCCCTATAATTCACCCCTCCACTTT.

The rearrangement joins TRBV6-5 to TRBJ2-2; 7 bases are a match to TRBD1. This CDR3 is built from 14 residues. With 8 bases clipped from V and 3 bases from J, the junction kept 6 bases outside the gene matches. In germline, CDR1 is MNHEY, CDR2 SVGAGI. CDR3 sequence (DNA): TGTGCCAGCGGCTCGGGACAGCACACCGGGGAGCTGTTTTTT. Encoded protein: CASGSGQHTGELFF.

In its sample, this clone was seen once. J is TRBJ2-7 and V is TRBV7-2; a possible D gene is TRBD2 (5 bases). The CDR3 has 11 residues. Trimming removed 4 bases at V and 10 bases at J, with 11 bases between. Per the germline V gene, CDR1 is SGHTA and CDR2 is FQGNSA. The CDR3 DNA reads as TGTGCCAGCAGCTCCGCGGGTCCACAGTACTTC. Protein: CASSSAGPQYF.

Only a few counts were recorded for this clone. V usage is TRBV29-1 and J usage is TRBJ1-3; D gene uncertain. This CDR3 comprises 11 residues. Looked up from germline, CDR1 is SQVTM and CDR2 is ANQGSEA. The V end was cut by 3 bases, the J end by 4 bases, with 4 bases between. The CDR3 region is CSVERGNTIYF. CDR3 coding DNA: TGCAGCGTTGAGAGGGGAAACACCATATATTTT.

This clone has just one count. The gene calls are TRBV6-5 and TRBJ1-1; tentative D call: TRBD1 (6 bases). Germline lookup yields CDR1 MNHEY and CDR2 SVGAGI. Between the trimmed V and J ends, which lost 4 bases and 1 base, there was a span of 10 bases. This CDR3 region has 14 residues. The CDR3 DNA is TGTGCCAGCAGTTTTTACAGGGAGAACACTGAAGCTTTCTTT. It translates to CASSFYRENTEAFF.

The V call is TRBV11-2, the J call TRBJ2-7; D unresolved. This CDR3 is 15 amino acids long. Germline V gives CDR1 SGHAT, CDR2 FQNNGV. The V gene lost 2 bases and the J gene lost 2 bases, with 13 bases spanning the gap. The CDR3 protein is CASSLSEERTYEQYF. In DNA form, the CDR3 reads TGTGCCAGCAGCTTATCAGAAGAGAGGACCTACGAGCAGTACTTC.

This chain connects TRBV2 to TRBJ1-5, with D possibly TRBD1 on 5 matching bases. V gave up 8 bases and J gave up 9 bases, with 14 bases separating them. This CDR3 region has 12 residues. In germline, CDR1 is SNHLY, CDR2 FYNNEI. CDR3 nucleotides: TGTGCCAGCGACGGTGGGGGGGGGCCCCAGCATTTT. Its protein product is CASDGGGGPQHF.

The rearrangement uses TRBV7-2 and TRBJ1-5; possibly TRBD1 for D (5 bases). Trimming left V 3 bases short and J 4 bases short, with 13 bases between. The CDR3 is 15 residues long. Germline CDR1 and CDR2: SGHTA and FQGNSA. The DNA of the CDR3 is TGTGCCAGCAGCTTGGTAGGGGCCTCGAATCAGCCCCAGCATTTT. This encodes CASSLVGASNQPQHF.

The chain uses TRBV4-3 and TRBJ2-3; D perhaps matches TRBD1 (7 bases). This CDR3 spans 17 amino acids. The V gene lost 0 bases and the J gene lost 1 base, with 14 bases spanning the gap. The germline V gene has CDR1 LGHNA and CDR2 YSLEER. CDR3 sequence reads: CASSQDLLRGGTDTQYF. The CDR3 DNA sequence: TGCGCCAGCAGCCAAGATCTGCTCAGGGGGGGCACAGATACGCAGTATTTT.

The chain uses TRBV5-1 and TRBJ2-4, with 8 bases lining up with TRBD1. J lost 0 bases, V lost 0 bases, and 2 bases had no gene match. The CDR3 totals 16 residues. Germline V CDR1 and CDR2: SGHRS, YFSETQ. Here the CDR3 DNA reads TGCGCCAGCAGCTTGGGGGACAGGCTAGCCAAAAACATTCAGTACTTC. It encodes CASSLGDRLAKNIQYF. Combining the CDR3 with reference TRBV5-1 and TRBJ2-4 gives the whole variable domain KAGVTQTPRYLIKTRGQQVTLSCSPISGHRSVSWYQQTPGQGLQFLFEYFSETQRNKGNFPGRFSGRQFSNSRSEMNVSTLELGDSALYLCASSLGDRLAKNIQYFGAGTRLSVL.

This clone turned up a few times. The V gene is TRBV18, the J gene TRBJ1-2, with 7 bases identical to TRBD1. Germline V lookup: CDR1 KGHSH, CDR2 LQKENI. V lost 6 bases to trimming and J lost 5 bases; unmatched junction nucleotides: 9. The CDR3 loop spans 14 amino acids. The CDR3 region has the DNA TGTGCCAGCTCTTCTACAGGGGTCCGATATGGCTACACCTTC. It translates to CASSSTGVRYGYTF.

The gene calls are TRBV19 and TRBJ1-2, with TRBD1 identical over 9 bases. Trimming at V came to 9 bases and at J to 5 bases, leaving 7 bases not matched to a gene. CDR1 and CDR2 from the germline V gene are LNHDA and SQIVND (reference sequence). CDR3 length equals 13 residues. CDR3 sequence (DNA): TGTGCCAGCGGCACAGGGGGCCCTTATGGCTACACCTTC. As protein: CASGTGGPYGYTF.

V usage is TRBV11-2 and J usage is TRBJ1-3; D possibly corresponds to TRBD1 (5 bases). Germline values: CDR1 SGHAT, CDR2 FQNNGV. This CDR3 is built from 16 residues. V lost 1 base and J lost 3, with 13 bases in between. DNA for the CDR3: TGTGCCAGCAGCTTAGTGCAGGGAGGTCTTGGAAACACCATATATTTT. Translating gives CASSLVQGGLGNTIYF.

The chain links TRBV11-1 to TRBJ2-7, with TRBD1 matching over 11 bases. Germline CDR1 SGHAT, CDR2 FQDESV (reference sequence). The V gene end was trimmed by 5 bases and the J gene end by 3 bases; junction bases not matched to a gene: 6. The CDR3 is 15 residues long. The DNA for the CDR3 is TGTGCCAGCAGCCGGGGGACAGGGGGTTTCTACGAGCAGTACTTC. This codes for CASSRGTGGFYEQYF.

The chain couples TRBV3-1 (or the pseudogene TRBV3-2) to TRBJ2-3, with 11 bases aligning to TRBD2. Germline lookup yields CDR1 LGHDT and CDR2 YNNKEL (reference sequence). The junction had 9 bases not matched to a gene; V was cut back by 2 bases and J by 5 bases. This CDR3 has 17 residues. The CDR3 nucleotides are TGTGCCAGCAGCCAAAGAGGGATAGCGGGGGGGATAGATACGCAGTATTTT. This codes for CASSQRGIAGGIDTQYF.

The table lists this clone with many counts. The V call is TRBV12-5, the J call TRBJ1-2; 7 bases are shared with TRBD1. Looked up from germline, CDR1 is LGHNT and CDR2 is FRNRAP. V lost 0 bases, J lost 6 bases, and 10 bases stayed unmatched. The length of the CDR3 is 16 residues. The CDR3 sequence is CASGLVPGGQVDGYTF. The CDR3 DNA is TGTGCTAGTGGTTTGGTACCGGGTGGACAGGTAGATGGCTACACCTTC.

This chain uses TRBV11-2 with TRBJ1-2; 12 nucleotides align to TRBD1. The CDR3 spans 14 residues. Germline V CDR1 and CDR2: SGHAT, FQNNGV. The V segment lost 5 bases and the J segment 8 bases; nucleotides outside the gene matches: 6. This chain's CDR3 is CASSAGQGADGYTF. The CDR3 nucleotides are TGTGCCAGCAGCGCGGGACAGGGGGCAGACGGCTACACCTTC.

This rearrangement joins TRBV12-3 or TRBV12-4 to TRBJ1-2, with no clear D. CDR3 length equals 13 residues. Trimming took 10 bases from V and 8 from J, leaving 20 bases between them. The CDR3 sequence: CATRLGGLKGYTF. The CDR3 DNA sequence: TGTGCCACCCGCTTAGGAGGCTTGAAGGGCTACACCTTC.

This rearrangement joins TRBV11-2 to TRBJ2-7; 7 nucleotides line up with TRBD1. This CDR3 region has 13 residues. Germline CDR1 is SGHAT and CDR2 is FQNNGV. V shed 5 bases and J 4 bases; nucleotides not matched to a gene: 5. CDR3 DNA: TGTGCCAGCAGCCCCGACAGGGCATACGAGCAGTACTTC. It is translated as CASSPDRAYEQYF. Full variable domain (missing parts from reference TRBV11-2 and TRBJ2-7): EAGVAQSPRYKIIEKRQSVAFWCNPISGHATLYWYQQILGQGPKLLIQFQNNGVVDDSQLPKDRFSAERLKGVDSTLKIQPAKLEDSAVYLCASSPDRAYEQYFGPGTRLTVT.

This chain links TRBV6-5 with TRBJ1-1; 7 nucleotides match TRBD1. This CDR3 contains 14 residues. V trimming: 6 bases; J trimming: 0 bases; junction bases outside the gene matches: 4. In germline, CDR1 is MNHEY, CDR2 SVGAGI. CDR3 nucleotide sequence: TGTGCCAGCAGACAGGGGTACATGAACACTGAAGCTTTCTTT. Translation: CASRQGYMNTEAFF.

The chain uses TRBV5-1 and TRBJ1-1, with 9 positions matching TRBD1. Trimming at V came to 4 bases and at J to 1 base, leaving 5 bases not matched to a gene. The CDR3 has 15 amino acids. The V gene's germline CDR1 is SGHRS and CDR2 YFSETQ. The CDR3: CASSLQDRGNTEAFF. CDR3 in DNA: TGCGCCAGCAGCCTGCAGGACAGGGGGAACACTGAAGCTTTCTTT.